This TCR beta chain stems from a study of T cell responses to AZD1222 COVID-19 vaccine. General study points: The study found vaccine-associated CD4 TCRs spanning spike, dominant at 160-218 and 743-854.

This clone was observed a few times. Its antigen is as yet unknown. Sequenced by immunoSEQ multiplex PCR; TCRdb stores in-frame clones only, minus some. Of 150,000 to 200,000 clones listed, approximately 95% are singletons. Germline V gene data show CDR1 as MGHDK and CDR2 as SYGVNS. Trimming stripped 0 bases from V and 1 base from J, with 7 bases between. CDR3 size: 15 residues. The rearrangement joins TRBV25-1 to TRBJ2-1; D uncertain. The sequence came from an adult in good health. Source: peripheral blood, taken on day 0 of AZD1222 vaccination. CDR3 protein: CASSEYLGSYNEQFF. The CDR3 DNA is TGTGCCAGCAGTGAATATCTGGGGTCCTACAATGAGCAGTTCTTC.